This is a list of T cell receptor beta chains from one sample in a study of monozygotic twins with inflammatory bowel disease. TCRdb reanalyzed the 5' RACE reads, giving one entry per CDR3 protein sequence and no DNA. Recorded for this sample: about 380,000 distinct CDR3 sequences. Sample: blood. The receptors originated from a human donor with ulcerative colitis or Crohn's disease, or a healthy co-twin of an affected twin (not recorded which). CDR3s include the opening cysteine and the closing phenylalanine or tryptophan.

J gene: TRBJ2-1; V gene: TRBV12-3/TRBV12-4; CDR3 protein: CASNLGVSDEQFF
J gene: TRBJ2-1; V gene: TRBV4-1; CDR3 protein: CASSQFYRGNEQFF
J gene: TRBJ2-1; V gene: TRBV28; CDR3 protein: CASSFYRTGLDF
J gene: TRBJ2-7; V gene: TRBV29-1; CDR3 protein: CSGDGPYEQYF
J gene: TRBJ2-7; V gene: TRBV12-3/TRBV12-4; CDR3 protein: CASSRDRQYEQYF
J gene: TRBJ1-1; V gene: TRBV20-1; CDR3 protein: CSARVPDRDHTEAFF
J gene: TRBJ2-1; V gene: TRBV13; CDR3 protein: CASSSGQYEQFF
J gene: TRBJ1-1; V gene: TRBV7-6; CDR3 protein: CASSLQPDRYEAFF
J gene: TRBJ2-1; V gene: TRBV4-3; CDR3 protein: CASSQGGLVFF
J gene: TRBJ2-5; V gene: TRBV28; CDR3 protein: CASSFSSSGQETQYF
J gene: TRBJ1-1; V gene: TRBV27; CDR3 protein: CASSRLGQITYEAFF
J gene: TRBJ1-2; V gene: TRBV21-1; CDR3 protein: CASNTQGWGAPTFRSYTF
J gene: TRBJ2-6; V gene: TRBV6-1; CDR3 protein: CAGNGYGANVLTF
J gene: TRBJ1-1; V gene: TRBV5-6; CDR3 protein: CASSFMTARTEAFF
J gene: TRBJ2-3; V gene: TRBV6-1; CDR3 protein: CASRRRDRGRQDTQYF
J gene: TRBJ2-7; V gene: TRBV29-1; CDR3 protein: CSVVSNLHYEQYF
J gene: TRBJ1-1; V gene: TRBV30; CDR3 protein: CAWSAGEVTEAFF
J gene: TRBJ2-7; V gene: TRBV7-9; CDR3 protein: CASSLGQRYEQYF
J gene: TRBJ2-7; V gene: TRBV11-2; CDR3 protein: CASSPWTGVGYEQYF
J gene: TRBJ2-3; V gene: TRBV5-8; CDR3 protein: CASSKMRQADYTDTQYF
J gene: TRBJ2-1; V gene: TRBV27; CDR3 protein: CASRPNQRGRGEQFF
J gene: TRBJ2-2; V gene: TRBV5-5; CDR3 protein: CASSEKWVRGELFF
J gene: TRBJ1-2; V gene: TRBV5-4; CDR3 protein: CASSSPGTLILKGYTF
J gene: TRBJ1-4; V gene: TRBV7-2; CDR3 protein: CASSLGQGNEKLFF
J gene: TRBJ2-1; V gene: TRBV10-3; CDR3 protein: CAISGGGTSTYNEQFF
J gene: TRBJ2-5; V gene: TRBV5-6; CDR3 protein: CASSVGRGRQETQYF
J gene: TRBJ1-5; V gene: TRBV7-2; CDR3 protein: CASSLDRENQPQHF
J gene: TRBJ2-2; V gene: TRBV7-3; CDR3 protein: CASSSQGGGELFF
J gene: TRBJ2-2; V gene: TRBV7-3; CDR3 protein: CASSLYAGELFF